This entry lists 15 T cell receptor beta chains sequenced from one sample in a study of blood T cell repertoires in COVID-19. Only in-frame clones appear in the TCRdb table, and some are missing; sequencing was by immunoSEQ multiplex PCR. The sample holds a few hundred thousand clones, approximately 90% seen once. Sequenced input: PBMCs or T cells enriched from blood (not recorded which). All receptors come from a woman younger than 30 who had recovered from COVID-19.

V is TRBV25-1 and J is TRBJ2-6, with TRBD1 matching 10 bases. The CDR3 length is 18 residues. Germline lookup yields CDR1 MGHDK and CDR2 SYGVNS. The V and J ends lost 6 bases and 2 bases, in that order; junction bases with no gene match: 10. CDR3 DNA sequence: TGTGCCAGCAGCGTCCAGGGACAGGGGAATCCTGGGGCCAACGTCCTGACTTTC. Translation: CASSVQGQGNPGANVLTF.

V gene TRBV7-8 combines with J gene TRBJ1-6, with D perhaps matching TRBD1 (5 bases). The V gene's germline CDR1 is SGHVS and CDR2 FQNEAQ. The CDR3 totals 14 residues. V gave up 1 base and J gave up 11 bases, with 12 bases separating them. The CDR3 protein is CASSLVVREAPLHF. The CDR3 DNA is TGTGCCAGCAGCTTAGTGGTCAGGGAAGCACCCCTCCACTTT.

This chain joins TRBV7-2 and TRBJ1-5; TRBD1 is a possible D gene (5 bases). This CDR3 has 14 residues. CDR1 is SGHTA, CDR2 FQGNSA, per germline. Between the trimmed V and J ends, which lost 3 bases and 3 bases, there was a span of 9 bases. DNA of the CDR3: TGTGCCAGCAGCTTCAGGGTAGACAATCAGCCCCAGCATTTT. Amino acids: CASSFRVDNQPQHF.

This clone was seen more than once but under ten times. This chain uses TRBV6-2 or TRBV6-3 with TRBJ1-4; D possibly corresponds to TRBD1 (6 bases). CDR3 length: 15 residues. V lost 4 bases and J lost 10, with 19 bases in between. CDR1 MNHEY and CDR2 SVGEGT come from the germline V gene. The CDR3 region is CASSFRALQGGKLFF. The CDR3 DNA reads TGTGCCAGCAGTTTTCGGGCTCTACAGGGCGGAAAACTGTTTTTT.

This sequence joins TRBV27 and TRBJ2-3, with 9 bases identical to TRBD2. V lost 3 bases, J lost 2 bases, and 9 bases stayed unmatched. Per germline, CDR1 MNHEY and CDR2 SMNVEV (reference sequence). The CDR3 totals 17 residues. The CDR3 is CASSLSILAGNTDTQYF. The CDR3 DNA is TGTGCCAGCAGTTTGAGTATCCTAGCGGGGAACACAGATACGCAGTATTTT.

The table lists this clone with a count of one. This chain connects TRBV3-1 (or the pseudogene TRBV3-2) to TRBJ1-2; D is possibly TRBD1 (6 bases). The length of the CDR3 is 15 residues. Trimming cost V 2 bases and J 0 bases, with 10 bases left between them. Germline-derived CDR1 and CDR2 are LGHDT and YNNKEL (reference sequence). The DNA of the CDR3 is TGTGCCAGCAGCCAAACAGGGTTAACTAACTATGGCTACACCTTC. It encodes CASSQTGLTNYGYTF.

This clone was seen a single time. The chain links TRBV5-4 to TRBJ2-5; D might be TRBD2 (6 bases). The ends were cut back, 5 bases at V and 4 bases at J, with 15 bases in the middle. Germline lookup yields CDR1 SGHNT and CDR2 YYREEE (reference sequence). This CDR3 region has 14 residues. As DNA, the CDR3 is TGTGCCAGCAGTCCGGGGGACGGCCCAGAGACCCAGTACTTC. Amino acids: CASSPGDGPETQYF. Together with reference TRBV5-4 and TRBJ2-5, the CDR3 gives the full variable domain: ETGVTQSPTHLIKTRGQQVTLRCSSQSGHNTVSWYQQALGQGPQFIFQYYREEENGRGNFPPRFSGLQFPNYSSELNVNALELDDSALYLCASSPGDGPETQYFGPGTRLLVL.

V is TRBV13 and J is TRBJ2-3, with 8 bases matching TRBD2. The germline V gene has CDR1 PRHDT and CDR2 FYEKMQ (reference sequence). This CDR3 is built from 17 residues. V lost 2 bases to trimming and J lost 0 bases; unmatched junction nucleotides: 7. This chain's CDR3 is CASSLSQLAVSTDTQYF. The CDR3 region has the DNA TGTGCCAGCAGCTTATCCCAACTAGCGGTCAGCACAGATACGCAGTATTTT.

CDR3 sequence: CASSPLSGGGTDTQYF. The CDR3, as DNA: TGCGCCAGCAGCCCACTCAGCGGGGGTGGCACAGATACGCAGTATTTT. V is TRBV5-1 and J is TRBJ2-3; TRBD2 agrees at 8 bases. CDR3 size: 16 residues. Germline trimming cut 4 bases from V and 1 base from J; bases unmatched to any gene: 8. CDR1 SGHRS and CDR2 YFSETQ come from the germline V gene.

The chain carries TRBV2 and TRBJ1-2; unclear D gene. V lost 11 bases to trimming and J lost 3 bases, with 7 bases between them. This CDR3 contains 10 residues. The V gene's germline CDR1 is SNHLY and CDR2 FYNNEI. CDR3 loop: CADYDYGYTF. The CDR3 nucleotides are TGTGCCGACTATGACTATGGCTACACCTTC.

The chain joins TRBV2 to TRBJ1-2; D may be TRBD1 (5 bases). From germline, CDR1 is SNHLY and CDR2 FYNNEI. Deletions cut 4 bases from V and 4 bases from J, with 7 bases between. This CDR3 is built from 12 residues. The CDR3 is CASSAGPYGYTF. The DNA for the CDR3 is TGTGCCAGCAGTGCAGGGCCCTATGGCTACACCTTC.

The chain's CDR3 is CSVEDQRRENEQFF. The CDR3 region has the DNA TGCAGCGTTGAAGATCAACGCAGGGAAAATGAGCAGTTCTTC. V is TRBV29-1 and J is TRBJ2-1; D is perhaps TRBD1 (5 bases). Trimming stripped 0 bases from V and 7 bases from J, with 13 bases between. Germline lookup yields CDR1 SQVTM and CDR2 ANQGSEA. The CDR3 is made up of 14 amino acids.

The rearrangement uses TRBV9 and TRBJ2-7; D remains unclear. The germline V and J ends were trimmed by 4 bases and 7 bases, with 12 bases remaining between them. From germline, CDR1 is SGDLS and CDR2 YYNGEE. The CDR3 loop spans 12 amino acids. CDR3 bases: TGTGCCAGCAGCCCTCTCGCGCGGGAGCAGTACTTC. It encodes CASSPLAREQYF.

This sequence joins TRBV3-1 (or the pseudogene TRBV3-2) and TRBJ1-3; a weak D match, TRBD1 (5 bases). With 9 bases removed from V and 1 base from J, the gap between germline ends came to 13 bases. This CDR3 is built from 14 residues. The germline V gene encodes CDR1 LGHDT and CDR2 YNNKEL (reference sequence). CDR3 nucleotides: TGTGCCAGTCGCACAGGATCTTCTGGAAACACCATATATTTT. This gives the protein CASRTGSSGNTIYF.

The V gene is TRBV19, the J gene TRBJ1-1; D is unclear. CDR1 LNHDA and CDR2 SQIVND come from the germline V gene (reference sequence). This CDR3 is built from 13 residues. V was shortened by 6 bases and J by 1 base, with 9 bases between the two germline ends. The CDR3 DNA sequence: TGTGCCAGTAGCCTTCGGGGGAACACTGAAGCTTTCTTT. This encodes CASSLRGNTEAFF.